The clone carrying this TCR beta chain was counted at least ten times. The time point denotes: newly diagnosed GD, antithyroid drugs for less than 3 months. PBMC RNA was the source of the TCR library. An endocrinology department located in Xi'an, China, was where the patients came from. This CDR3 has 12 amino acids. From germline, CDR1 is LGHDT and CDR2 YNNKEL (reference sequence). Trimming left V 0 bases short and J 9 bases short, with 6 bases between. Assembly of TCR beta libraries relied on iRepertoire HTBI primers together with Arm-PCR of CDR3 regions. TCRdb independently ran MiXCR on the multiplex PCR reads; one entry per CDR3 protein. The sample carries around 240,000 distinct CDR3 sequences, about 18% recorded once. The data stem from a study of regulatory T cells in long-lasting Graves disease. These records were also assigned to another study, of T cells in Graves' hyperthyroidism and ophthalmopathy. This second report adds: Hyperthyroidism was newly diagnosed in patients aged 18 to 65 (duration under 2 months).

This chain connects TRBV3-1 to TRBJ2-1; the D is unclear. The origin of this receptor is a woman aged 25-40 years with Graves disease. Sequenced here: peripheral blood mononuclear cells (PBMCs), sampled at new diagnosis, from a patient treated with antithyroid drugs. The CDR3 coding sequence is TGTGCCAGCAGCCAAGATGTCGGTGAGCAGTTCTTC. Translated: CASSQDVGEQFF.